The text below deals with one T cell receptor (beta chain). These data belong to a study of blood T cell repertoires in COVID-19. Study as a whole: Specimens from acute and convalescent COVID-19 originated in the United States, Italy and Spain.

Cohort allocation depended upon clinical history that participants reported. Donors in Cohort 3 counted as recovered after two negative PCRs, clearance, or symptom resolution. Germline CDR1 is SGHRS and CDR2 is YFSETQ. CDR3 length equals 14 residues. V dropped 3 bases and J dropped 7 bases, with 17 bases sitting between them. The repertoire was sequenced with immunoSEQ multiplex PCR; TCRdb's copy has only in-frame clones and lacks some. The profile shows 110,000 to 150,000 clones, around 86% of them singletons. The chain is built from TRBV5-1 and TRBJ2-7; tentatively, D is TRBD1 (5 bases). The TCR was taken from a man in his sixties who had recovered from COVID-19. The material sequenced was PBMCs or T cells enriched from blood (not recorded which). CDR3 sequence (DNA): TGCGCCAGCAGCTCTGACAGTGGACGGTCAGAGCAGTACTTC. As protein: CASSSDSGRSEQYF.